The entry below describes one T cell receptor beta chain. Antigen unknown. These data come from a study of cytotoxic CD8 clonotypes in ibrutinib-treated CLL. About the research overall: Response specimens were obtained following a median treatment duration of 12 months, with a range of 6 to 36.

Trimming pared 4 bases from V and 0 bases from J, leaving 20 bases between. The germline V gene encodes CDR1 SGDLS and CDR2 YYNGEE. CDR3 length: 19 residues. Notes on the study in general: Upon ibrutinib response clonality rose, and upon progression it fell back toward baseline.

Sequencing was designed to attain a depth spanning 1 in 200,000 to 1 in 1 million T cells. The repertoire was sequenced with immunoSEQ multiplex PCR; TCRdb's copy has only in-frame clones and lacks some. The repertoire holds some 200,000 clones, with roughly 65% as singletons. This clonotype originated in a human donor with chronic lymphocytic leukemia. V and J are TRBV9 and TRBJ2-6; D is perhaps TRBD1 (5 bases). This specimen consisted of PBMCs, obtained after 12 months of ibrutinib treatment. The CDR3 reads CASSIRPETGLSGANVLTF. Here the CDR3 DNA reads TGTGCCAGCAGCATCCGACCCGAAACAGGTCTCTCTGGGGCCAACGTCCTGACTTTC.